The following is a TCR beta chain sequence with its context. These data belong to a study of blood T cell repertoires in COVID-19. As for the study in general: From T cells, B-cell-depleted T cells, or PBMCs came the material, which was cDNA or gDNA.

Produced via immunoSEQ multiplex PCR; TCRdb's table is partial and in-frame only. The data show 140,000 or so clones, around nine tenths seen once. Germline CDR1 SGHNT, CDR2 YYREEE (reference sequence). V shed 6 bases, J shed 2 bases, and the junction held 10 bases outside the gene matches. The CDR3 runs 15 residues. Sequencing was carried out using peripheral blood. The source of this sequence is a woman aged 50 to 60 with active or convalescent COVID-19. This chain links TRBV5-4 with TRBJ1-2; 7 bases line up with TRBD1. Here the CDR3 reads CASTIDRVANYGYTF. CDR3 in DNA: TGTGCCAGCACCATTGACAGGGTTGCAAACTATGGCTACACCTTC.